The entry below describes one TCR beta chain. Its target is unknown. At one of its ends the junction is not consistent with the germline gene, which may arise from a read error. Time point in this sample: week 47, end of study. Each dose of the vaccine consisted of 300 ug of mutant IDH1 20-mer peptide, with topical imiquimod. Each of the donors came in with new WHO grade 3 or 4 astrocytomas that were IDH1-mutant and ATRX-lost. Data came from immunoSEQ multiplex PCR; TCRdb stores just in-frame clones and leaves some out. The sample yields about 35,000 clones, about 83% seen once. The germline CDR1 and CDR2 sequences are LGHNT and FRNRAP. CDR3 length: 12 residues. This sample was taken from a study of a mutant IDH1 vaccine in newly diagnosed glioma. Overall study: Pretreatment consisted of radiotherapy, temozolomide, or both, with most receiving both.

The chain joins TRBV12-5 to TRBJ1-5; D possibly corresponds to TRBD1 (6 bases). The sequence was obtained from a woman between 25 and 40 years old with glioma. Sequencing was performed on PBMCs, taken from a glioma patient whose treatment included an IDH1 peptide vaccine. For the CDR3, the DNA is TGTGCTAGTGGTTTGGAGGTGGGACATCCAGATTTT. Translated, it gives CASGLEVGHPDF.